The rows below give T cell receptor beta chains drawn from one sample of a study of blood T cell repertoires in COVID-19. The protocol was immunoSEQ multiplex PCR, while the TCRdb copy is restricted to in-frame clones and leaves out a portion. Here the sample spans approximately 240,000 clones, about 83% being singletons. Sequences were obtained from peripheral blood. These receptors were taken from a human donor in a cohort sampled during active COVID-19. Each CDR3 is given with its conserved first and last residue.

cdr3_aa: CASRFLEDLEAFF
v_call: TRBV2
j_call: TRBJ1-1
cdr3_length: 13

cdr3_aa: CASSESRDRVGHEQYF
v_call: TRBV10-2
j_call: TRBJ2-7
cdr3_length: 16

cdr3_aa: CASSESGNQPQHF
v_call: TRBV6-1
j_call: TRBJ1-5
cdr3_length: 13

cdr3_aa: CASSSGVGVWYGYTF
v_call: TRBV11-2
j_call: TRBJ1-2
cdr3_length: 15

cdr3_aa: CASSPAIGANEKLFF
v_call: TRBV7-9
j_call: TRBJ1-4
cdr3_length: 15

cdr3_aa: CASSLNPTGAEAFF
v_call: TRBV11-2
j_call: TRBJ1-1
cdr3_length: 14

cdr3_aa: CASSLVASGTGELFF
v_call: TRBV5-1
j_call: TRBJ2-2
cdr3_length: 15

cdr3_aa: CASSVVAGGSETQYF
v_call: TRBV9
j_call: TRBJ2-5
cdr3_length: 15

cdr3_aa: CASSGGQGNWNEQFF
v_call: TRBV2
j_call: TRBJ2-1
cdr3_length: 15

cdr3_aa: CASSWTGTNYGYTF
v_call: TRBV5-5
j_call: TRBJ1-2
cdr3_length: 14

cdr3_aa: CASSSHSYEQYF
v_call: TRBV7-9
j_call: TRBJ2-7
cdr3_length: 12

cdr3_aa: CASRTGVWSPLHF
v_call: TRBV27
j_call: TRBJ1-6
cdr3_length: 13

cdr3_aa: CASSSGLAGSYEQYF
v_call: TRBV11-2
j_call: TRBJ2-7
cdr3_length: 15

cdr3_aa: CASRDRFLAAYEQYF
v_call: TRBV27
j_call: TRBJ2-7
cdr3_length: 15

cdr3_aa: CASSEGTGPRETQYF
v_call: TRBV21-1
j_call: TRBJ2-5
cdr3_length: 15

cdr3_aa: CASSSGTSGSRYEQYF
v_call: TRBV5-5
j_call: TRBJ2-7
cdr3_length: 16

cdr3_aa: CASRLTGGSEAFF
v_call: TRBV19
j_call: TRBJ1-1
cdr3_length: 13

cdr3_aa: CAISGRGAVNTEAFF
v_call: TRBV10-3
j_call: TRBJ1-1
cdr3_length: 15

cdr3_aa: CASSSQGASYGYTF
v_call: TRBV6-6
j_call: TRBJ1-2
cdr3_length: 14

cdr3_aa: CAIRGGTGNSPLHF
v_call: TRBV10-3
j_call: TRBJ1-6
cdr3_length: 14

cdr3_aa: CASSLKRDTEAFF
v_call: TRBV7-3
j_call: TRBJ1-1
cdr3_length: 13

cdr3_aa: CASSLSQPQHF
v_call: TRBV12-3/TRBV12-4
j_call: TRBJ1-5
cdr3_length: 11

cdr3_aa: CASSEFGQEGETQYF
v_call: TRBV2
j_call: TRBJ2-5
cdr3_length: 15

cdr3_aa: CASSSPGRGANVNEQFF
v_call: TRBV5-4
j_call: TRBJ2-1
cdr3_length: 17

cdr3_aa: CASNYGAAYNSPLHF
v_call: TRBV6-2/TRBV6-3
j_call: TRBJ1-6
cdr3_length: 15

cdr3_aa: CSARHGQRYTF
v_call: TRBV20-1
j_call: TRBJ1-2
cdr3_length: 11

cdr3_aa: CASSQDRGIGELFF
v_call: TRBV4-2
j_call: TRBJ2-2
cdr3_length: 14

cdr3_aa: CASSVTGWGTGELFF
v_call: TRBV10-2
j_call: TRBJ2-2
cdr3_length: 15

cdr3_aa: CASRRTGPNNQPQHF
v_call: TRBV19
j_call: TRBJ1-5
cdr3_length: 15

cdr3_aa: CASSLRGDSGYQETQYF
v_call: TRBV3-1/TRBV3-2
j_call: TRBJ2-5
cdr3_length: 17

cdr3_aa: CASSETGTGGVTDTQYF
v_call: TRBV25-1
j_call: TRBJ2-3
cdr3_length: 17

cdr3_aa: CASSGSWSSYNEQFF
v_call: TRBV11-1
j_call: TRBJ2-1
cdr3_length: 15

cdr3_aa: CASSRATDRGAEAFF
v_call: TRBV6-5
j_call: TRBJ1-1
cdr3_length: 15

cdr3_aa: CASSPTRTGWYPGELFF
v_call: TRBV3-1/TRBV3-2
j_call: TRBJ2-2
cdr3_length: 17

cdr3_aa: CASSDLGEQYF
v_call: TRBV10-1
j_call: TRBJ2-7
cdr3_length: 11

cdr3_aa: CASSSLAGIGETQYF
v_call: TRBV19
j_call: TRBJ2-5
cdr3_length: 15

cdr3_aa: CASSPARGGRNTIYF
v_call: TRBV6-5
j_call: TRBJ1-3
cdr3_length: 15

cdr3_aa: CAISPDRGEQYF
v_call: TRBV10-3
j_call: TRBJ2-7
cdr3_length: 12

cdr3_aa: CAWSVGRASYGYTF
v_call: TRBV30
j_call: TRBJ1-2
cdr3_length: 14

cdr3_aa: CAWAADPGSTGELFF
v_call: TRBV30
j_call: TRBJ2-2
cdr3_length: 15

cdr3_aa: CASSIPGGNSYEQYF
v_call: TRBV11-2
j_call: TRBJ2-7
cdr3_length: 15

cdr3_aa: CASSPGTGGETEAFF
v_call: TRBV18
j_call: TRBJ1-1
cdr3_length: 15

cdr3_aa: CASSFLRTLNYGYTF
v_call: TRBV5-5
j_call: TRBJ1-2
cdr3_length: 15

cdr3_aa: CASSLERTGFWRNTIYF
v_call: TRBV11-2
j_call: TRBJ1-3
cdr3_length: 17